The 32 T cell receptor beta chains listed next were all sequenced from one sample in a study of shared clonotypes between healthy human individuals. Repertoires were generated with immunoSEQ multiplex PCR, while TCRdb's copy carries only in-frame clones and drops some. The table lists some 790,000 clones, approximately 77% of them singletons. The source material was memory CD4+ T cells sorted from blood. Documented subset: CD45RA-negative fraction. These receptors came from a woman in her thirties in good health.

This rearrangement joins TRBV27 to TRBJ2-2; D possibly uses TRBD1 or TRBD2 (5 bases each). The ends were cut back, 6 bases at V and 7 bases at J, with 21 bases in the middle. This CDR3 is 16 amino acids long. Germline lookup yields CDR1 MNHEY and CDR2 SMNVEV (reference sequence). CDR3 loop: CASRPDWGKYSGELFF. The CDR3 coding sequence is TGTGCCAGCAGGCCTGACTGGGGGAAATACAGCGGGGAGCTGTTTTTT.

This chain joins TRBV5-4 and TRBJ1-1, with D perhaps matching TRBD1 (5 bases). The CDR3 consists of 13 residues. V was pared by 4 bases and J by 4 bases, with 11 bases between. The germline V gene has CDR1 SGHNT and CDR2 YYREEE (reference sequence). In DNA, the CDR3 is TGTGCCAGCAGCCGGCCGGGGGGCACTGAAGCTTTCTTT. It is translated as CASSRPGGTEAFF.

J is TRBJ2-1 and V is TRBV5-1; 9 bases are a match to TRBD2. The germline V gene encodes CDR1 SGHRS and CDR2 YFSETQ. This CDR3 comprises 14 residues. V was pared by 7 bases and J by 9 bases, with 11 bases of the junction left unmatched. The CDR3 here is CASGAGGPWIEQFF. The CDR3 DNA reads TGCGCCAGCGGGGCGGGAGGGCCGTGGATTGAGCAGTTCTTC.

This clone was picked up a small number of times. The CDR3 loop is CASSERLEQYF. For the CDR3, the DNA is TGTGCCAGCAGTGAACGTCTCGAGCAGTACTTC. This rearrangement joins TRBV25-1 to TRBJ2-7; unclear D gene. Germline CDR1 MGHDK, CDR2 SYGVNS. With 2 bases removed from V and 6 bases from J, the gap between germline ends came to 5 bases. The CDR3 runs 11 residues.

This clone was detected only a few times. The V call is TRBV7-2, the J call TRBJ2-1; D is possibly TRBD2 (5 bases). The CDR3 extends over 15 amino acids. CDR1 and CDR2 from the germline V gene are SGHTA and FQGNSA. Trimming pared 5 bases from V and 7 bases from J, leaving 18 bases between. CDR3 sequence reads: CASSQTVLVSNEQFF. In DNA, the CDR3 is TGTGCCAGCAGCCAGACGGTACTAGTCTCGAATGAGCAGTTCTTC.

The V and J genes are TRBV28 and TRBJ2-1; 11 nucleotides match TRBD2. CDR1 is MDHEN and CDR2 is SYDVKM in the germline V gene. Trimming took 7 bases from V and 0 from J; bases not matched to a gene: 8. CDR3 length: 17 amino acids. The CDR3 loop reads CASNILAGGSSYNEQFF. CDR3 coding DNA: TGTGCCAGCAATATTCTAGCGGGGGGCAGCTCCTACAATGAGCAGTTCTTC.

The chain carries TRBV5-1 and TRBJ2-3, with TRBD2 matching 8 bases. This CDR3 is built from 16 residues. Germline V gene lookup returns CDR1 SGHRS and CDR2 YFSETQ. J was trimmed by 1 base and V by 1 base; bases with no gene match: 5. CDR3 residues: CASSLFGRGGTDTQYF. The CDR3 bases are TGCGCCAGCAGCTTGTTCGGGAGGGGGGGCACAGATACGCAGTATTTT.

V gene TRBV7-9 combines with J gene TRBJ1-2, with TRBD1 as a possible D gene (5 bases). The CDR3 loop spans 15 amino acids. The germline V gene has CDR1 SEHNR and CDR2 FQNEAQ (reference sequence). Trimming cost V 7 bases and J 1 base, with 16 bases left between them. The CDR3 spells CASTSGNGINYGYTF. CDR3 sequence (DNA): TGTGCCAGCACCTCAGGGAATGGAATTAACTATGGCTACACCTTC.

The V call is TRBV5-1, the J call TRBJ1-4, with unresolved D. The CDR3 is made up of 15 amino acids. Germline CDR1 reads SGHRS; CDR2 reads YFSETQ. V shed 0 bases and J shed 7 bases, with 13 bases lying between them. CDR3 coding DNA: TGCGCCAGCAGCTTGGCCCCGGGAATGGTTGAAAAACTGTTTTTT. Its protein product is CASSLAPGMVEKLFF.

This clone has a count of ten or more. The rearrangement links TRBV2 to TRBJ1-1, with D possibly TRBD1 on 6 matching bases. Trimming took 6 bases from V and 3 from J, leaving 11 bases between them. The CDR3 extends over 13 amino acids. Germline CDR1 reads SNHLY; CDR2 reads FYNNEI. Here the CDR3 reads CASRADRDTEAFF. In DNA, the CDR3 is TGTGCCAGCAGAGCGGACAGAGACACTGAAGCTTTCTTT.

The CDR3 spells CASSPKAGTGELFF. CDR3 sequence (DNA): TGTGCCAGCTCACCAAAAGCCGGCACCGGGGAGCTGTTTTTT. This sequence joins TRBV18 and TRBJ2-2; no clear D. There are 14 residues in the CDR3. V was trimmed by 2 bases and J by 4 bases, leaving 8 bases between them. The germline V gene encodes CDR1 KGHSH and CDR2 LQKENI.

The chain recombines TRBV5-4 with TRBJ2-3, with D possibly called TRBD1 or TRBD2 (5 bases each). The CDR3 loop spans 14 amino acids. CDR1 is SGHNT and CDR2 is YYREEE in the germline V gene (reference sequence). The ends were cut back, 3 bases at V and 6 bases at J, with 14 bases in the middle. CDR3 sequence (DNA): TGTGCCAGCAGCTCAAGAGGGACGGGGGATACGCAGTATTTT. Protein: CASSSRGTGDTQYF. Supplemented by reference TRBV5-4 and TRBJ2-3, the full variable domain reads ETGVTQSPTHLIKTRGQQVTLRCSSQSGHNTVSWYQQALGQGPQFIFQYYREEENGRGNFPPRFSGLQFPNYSSELNVNALELDDSALYLCASSSRGTGDTQYFGPGTRLTVL.

The chain has TRBV15 and TRBJ2-5, with D perhaps matching TRBD1 (5 bases). This CDR3 contains 13 residues. Trimming took off 5 bases at V and 4 bases at J, with 11 bases between the two ends. The germline CDR1 and CDR2 sequences are LNHNV and YYDKDF (reference sequence). The CDR3 DNA is TGTGCCACCAGCCCAGGCAGGGTAGAGACCCAGTACTTC. This encodes CATSPGRVETQYF.

The CDR3 loop reads CASSPGDTGGTDTQYF. The CDR3 nucleotides are TGCGCCAGCAGCCCCGGGGATACAGGGGGCACAGATACGCAGTATTTT. V is TRBV4-1 and J is TRBJ2-3; TRBD1 agrees at 7 bases. J lost 1 base, V lost 4 bases, and 8 bases had no gene match. The length of the CDR3 is 16 residues. Per germline, CDR1 MGHRA and CDR2 YSYEKL.

A single count supports this clone. This sequence joins TRBV28 and TRBJ2-7; 7 bases are a match to TRBD1. The germline V gene has CDR1 MDHEN and CDR2 SYDVKM. The trim removed 5 bases at V and 3 bases at J, leaving 7 bases unmatched. This CDR3 has 14 residues. Written as DNA, the CDR3 is TGTGCCAGCAGTCGATCAGGGGGAAGCTACGAGCAGTACTTC. This sequence encodes CASSRSGGSYEQYF.

The chain uses TRBV5-1 and TRBJ2-7; D uncertain. Between the trimmed V and J ends, which lost 4 bases and 2 bases, there was a span of 10 bases. There are 13 residues in the CDR3. Looked up from germline, CDR1 is SGHRS and CDR2 is YFSETQ. CDR3 nucleotides: TGCGCCAGCAGCGAGACTTTTCCCTACGAGCAGTACTTC. Translated, it gives CASSETFPYEQYF.

The rearrangement uses TRBV28 and TRBJ1-1; D unclear. Trimming pared 5 bases from V and 0 bases from J, leaving 10 bases between. The CDR3 covers 14 residues. Per the germline V gene, CDR1 is MDHEN and CDR2 is SYDVKM. In nucleotides, the CDR3 is TGTGCCAGCAGTGGGGTCACGATGAACACTGAAGCTTTCTTT. Amino acids: CASSGVTMNTEAFF.

Details on this clone: Additional DNA sequences in this sample encode the identical CDR3. The gene calls are TRBV7-2 and TRBJ1-2; 9 bases are shared with TRBD1. The CDR3 is 15 amino acids. Germline-derived CDR1 and CDR2 are SGHTA and FQGNSA. V trimming: 2 bases; J trimming: 2 bases; junction bases outside the gene matches: 3. CDR3 protein: CASSLPGQGNYGYTF. The CDR3 nucleotides are TGTGCCAGCAGCTTACCGGGACAGGGAAACTATGGCTACACCTTC.

The V gene is TRBV7-2, the J gene TRBJ2-3; D is possibly TRBD1 (6 bases). This CDR3 has 15 residues. CDR1 and CDR2 (germline): SGHTA, FQGNSA. V gave up 1 base and J gave up 3 bases, with 11 bases separating them. The DNA of the CDR3 is TGTGCCAGCAGCTTAGGATACAGGGAAACAGATACGCAGTATTTT. Its protein is CASSLGYRETDTQYF.

V and J are TRBV7-8 and TRBJ2-7; tentatively, D is TRBD2 (5 bases). This CDR3 is built from 18 residues. Trimming pared 4 bases from V and 3 bases from J, leaving 25 bases between. The V gene's germline CDR1 is SGHVS and CDR2 FQNEAQ. CDR3 sequence: CASSSLPGIAVSGYEQYF. In DNA, the CDR3 is TGTGCCAGCAGCTCTCTCCCGGGGATAGCCGTATCTGGCTACGAGCAGTACTTC.

The V and J genes are TRBV28 and TRBJ2-2, with 14 bases that match TRBD2. Germline loops: CDR1 MDHEN, CDR2 SYDVKM. This CDR3 has 15 amino acids. Trimming took 10 bases from V and 6 from J; bases not matched to a gene: 7. The CDR3 sequence: CATDVGLAGAGELFF. The CDR3 region has the DNA TGTGCCACCGACGTGGGACTAGCGGGAGCCGGGGAGCTGTTTTTT.

The rearrangement links TRBV7-6 to TRBJ2-3, with D possibly being TRBD2 (5 bases). The CDR3 consists of 13 residues. The germline gives CDR1 SGHVS, CDR2 FNYEAQ. V was pared by 5 bases and J by 1 base, with 7 bases between. Written as DNA, the CDR3 is TGTGCCAGCAGCACCGGGGGCACAGATACGCAGTATTTT. As protein: CASSTGGTDTQYF.

In DNA form, the CDR3 reads TGTGCAGCGGGAACCTACAATGAGCAGTTCTTC. It translates to CAAGTYNEQFF. This chain connects TRBV19 to TRBJ2-1; 7 bases map to TRBD2. The CDR3 is 11 residues long. CDR1 and CDR2 (germline): LNHDA, SQIVND (reference sequence).

This chain connects TRBV2 to TRBJ2-1; the D gene is possibly TRBD2 (5 bases). Germline-derived CDR1 and CDR2 are SNHLY and FYNNEI. This CDR3 is 11 amino acids long. Between the trimmed V and J ends, which lost 6 bases and 9 bases, there was a span of 9 bases. In nucleotides, the CDR3 is TGTGCCAGCAGGGGTGAGGGTGAGCAGTTCTTC. It codes for CASRGEGEQFF.

This clone was detected once. V is TRBV7-9 and J is TRBJ2-3; D is uncertain. The V end was cut by 2 bases, the J end by 10 bases, with 7 bases between. The CDR3 is 11 amino acids. The germline V gene has CDR1 SEHNR and CDR2 FQNEAQ (reference sequence). CDR3 loop: CASSLRWAQYF. As DNA, the CDR3 is TGTGCCAGCAGCTTACGATGGGCGCAGTATTTT.

As to this clone: With a much larger clone just one base away, this may be a read error. The sample has other DNA sequences that encode this CDR3 too. The V gene is TRBV5-1, the J gene TRBJ1-3; no firm D call. This CDR3 is built from 14 residues. V was pared by 0 bases and J by 2 bases, with 6 bases between. CDR1 is SGHRS, CDR2 YFSETQ, per germline. The DNA for the CDR3 is TGCGCCAGCAGCTTGGGAACAGCTGGAAACACCATATATTTT. Translating gives CASSLGTAGNTIYF.

This clone came up a few times. The same CDR3 is also encoded by other DNA sequences in this sample. V and J are TRBV2 and TRBJ2-5, with no clear D. Germline-derived CDR1 and CDR2 are SNHLY and FYNNEI. This CDR3 has 11 residues. V shed 4 bases and J shed 5 bases, with 5 bases lying between them. CDR3 in amino acids: CASSVRETQYF. For the CDR3, the DNA is TGTGCCAGCAGTGTGCGGGAGACCCAGTACTTC.

This clone was seen a few times. V usage is TRBV27 and J usage is TRBJ1-1; 9 bases are shared with TRBD1. Germline V lookup: CDR1 MNHEY, CDR2 SMNVEV (reference sequence). CDR3 size: 16 residues. The V segment lost 4 bases and the J segment 4 bases; nucleotides outside the gene matches: 10. In DNA form, the CDR3 reads TGTGCCAGCAGTTGGATGACCGGGACAGGGAGCACTGAAGCTTTCTTT. Its translation is CASSWMTGTGSTEAFF.

Many counts were recorded for this clone. This rearrangement joins TRBV6-1 to TRBJ2-7, with 7 bases matching TRBD2. CDR3 length equals 14 residues. Trimming removed 5 bases from V and 0 bases from J; junction bases left unmatched: 4. Germline assignment: CDR1 MNHNS and CDR2 SASEGT. The chain's CDR3 is CASSFGGDSYEQYF. The CDR3 DNA reads TGTGCCAGCAGTTTTGGGGGGGACTCCTACGAGCAGTACTTC.

The table lists this clone with many counts. This chain links TRBV5-6 with TRBJ2-5; D is ambiguous. The germline V and J ends were trimmed by 0 bases and 4 bases, with 10 bases remaining between them. This CDR3 contains 14 residues. CDR1 is SGHDT and CDR2 is YYEEEE in the germline V gene. CDR3 sequence reads: CASSLGIWGETQYF. The CDR3 nucleotides are TGTGCCAGCAGCTTGGGTATTTGGGGAGAGACCCAGTACTTC.

The J gene is TRBJ1-2, the V gene TRBV5-4; 9 bases match TRBD1. The CDR3 sequence is 13 residues long. Per germline, CDR1 SGHNT and CDR2 YYREEE (reference sequence). V lost 1 base, J lost 6 bases, and 1 base stayed unmatched. CDR3 nucleotide sequence: TGTGCCAGCAGCTTGACAGGGGGCAATGGCTACACCTTC. Protein sequence: CASSLTGGNGYTF.

This clone was seen a handful of times. V usage is TRBV20-1 and J usage is TRBJ1-1; D ambiguous. The CDR3 extends over 10 amino acids. CDR1 is DFQATT, CDR2 SNEGSKA, per germline (reference sequence). The CDR3, as DNA: TGCAGGCCAATGAACACTGAAGCTTTCTTT. Protein: CRPMNTEAFF.